These 30 T cell receptor beta chains were all obtained from the same sample, sequenced in a study of tumor and adjacent non-tumor tissue in lung cancer. No cell sorting was done before RNA was extracted from the tissue. TCRbeta libraries were built with three rounds of nested PCR, modified from ARM-PCR. In TCRdb, the multiplex PCR reads were re-called with MiXCR into one record per CDR3 protein. Here the sample spans approximately 120,000 distinct CDR3 sequences, about 75% being singletons. Sequencing was done on a sample of lung tumor tissue. The source of these receptors is a woman aged 55-69 years with non-small cell lung cancer.

This clonotype occurred a few times. The rearrangement uses TRBV5-1 and TRBJ2-5; D gene uncertain. Germline V gives CDR1 SGHRS, CDR2 YFSETQ. The V end lost 1 base, the J end lost 2 bases, and 9 bases lay between the germline ends. This CDR3 spans 14 amino acids. CDR3 DNA: TGCGCCAGCAGCTTGAGTATCGGACAAGAGACCCAGTACTTC. Translated: CASSLSIGQETQYF.

This chain joins TRBV4-3 and TRBJ2-4; D is uncertain. Germline values: CDR1 LGHNA, CDR2 YSLEER. V gave up 5 bases and J gave up 9 bases, with 20 bases separating them. The CDR3 runs to 15 residues. The DNA of the CDR3 is TGCGCCAGCAGCTTGGGGTCCGGTGAGAGAGGCATTCAGTACTTC. Amino acids: CASSLGSGERGIQYF.

V and J are TRBV20-1 and TRBJ1-3; the D gene is possibly TRBD1 (5 bases). Germline CDR1 reads DFQATT; CDR2 reads SNEGSKA (reference sequence). The CDR3 runs to 15 residues. Trimming stripped 0 bases from V and 0 bases from J, with 9 bases between. Written as DNA, the CDR3 is TGCAGTGCTAGAGATACAGGTGCCTCTGGAAACACCATATATTTT. Translated: CSARDTGASGNTIYF.

The gene calls are TRBV4-2 and TRBJ1-5; D is uncertain. The DNA end lines up better with TRBJ2-3; the J call may be wrong. Germline CDR1 and CDR2: LGHNA and YNFKEQ. The CDR3 spans 15 residues. The CDR3 is CASSQNKVSNQSQYF. CDR3 sequence (DNA): TGTGCCAGCAGCCAGAATAAAGTAAGCAATCAGTCCCAGTATTTT.

There are many counts of this clonotype. This chain links TRBV12-3 or TRBV12-4 with TRBJ1-1; D possibly corresponds to TRBD1 (5 bases). Trimming removed 3 bases at V and 7 bases at J, with 12 bases between. The CDR3 length is 13 residues. The CDR3: CASSFSRQIEAFF. CDR3 nucleotide sequence: TGTGCCAGCAGTTTTTCCCGACAGATTGAAGCTTTCTTT.

A note on this clonotype: At one end, the junction sequence differs from germline, possibly due to a read error. J is TRBJ1-6 and V is TRBV20-1; D uncertain. CDR1 DFQATT and CDR2 SNEGSKA come from the germline V gene (reference sequence). This CDR3 region has 12 residues. Here the CDR3 DNA reads TGCAGTGCATTGATCAGAAATACACCCCTACACTTT. Translating it yields CSALIRNTPLHF.

Comments on this clonotype: Since no conserved phenylalanine or tryptophan closes the CDR3, a read error is the likely cause. The rearrangement links TRBV4-1 to TRBJ2-5; D is perhaps TRBD2 (7 bases). The CDR3 has 19 residues. Trimming pared 0 bases from V and 7 bases from J, leaving 27 bases between. CDR1 MGHRA and CDR2 YSYEKL come from the germline V gene. The CDR3 spells CASSQEGRKDIGGRGTQYL. The CDR3 DNA is TGCGCCAGCAGCCAAGAAGGCAGGAAGGATATCGGGGGGCGTGGGACCCAGTACCTC.

With regard to this clonotype: This clone may be a read error of a much larger clone one base away. For the CDR3, the DNA is TGTGCCAGCAGCGTCACGCAGGGAGGGGAGACCCAGTACTTC. It encodes CASSVTQGGETQYF. V is TRBV6-1 and J is TRBJ2-5; 7 bases match TRBD2. Germline V gene lookup returns CDR1 MNHNS and CDR2 SASEGT. The CDR3 extends over 14 amino acids. The trim removed 6 bases at V and 5 bases at J, leaving 9 bases unmatched.

Points on this clonotype: The junction departs from the called germline gene at one end, perhaps through a read error. The DNA for the CDR3 is TGTGCCAGTGCCGGTAGCTCCCACAATGAGCAGTTCTTC. It specifies CASAGSSHNEQFF. The V call is TRBV6-2 or TRBV6-3, the J call TRBJ2-1; D is unclear. CDR1 and CDR2 (germline): MNHEY, SVGEGT. The CDR3 totals 13 residues.

V and J are TRBV7-9 and TRBJ2-7; the D is unclear. Germline assignment: CDR1 SEHNR and CDR2 FQNEAQ (reference sequence). This CDR3 has 11 residues. The V and J ends lost 2 bases and 6 bases respectively, with 5 bases between them. The CDR3 region is CASSLTGEQYF. The CDR3 DNA follows: TGTGCCAGCAGCTTAACTGGCGAGCAGTACTTC.

Comment on this clonotype: A much bigger clone sits one base away, suggesting this may be a read error. The chain recombines TRBV4-1 with TRBJ2-5; 9 nucleotides agree with TRBD2. V lost 7 bases and J lost 2; bases outside the gene matches: 5. Germline V gene data show CDR1 as MGHRA and CDR2 as YSYEKL. There are 14 residues in the CDR3. CDR3 in DNA: TGCGCCAGCAACCCCGGACTAGCGCAAGAGACCCAGTACTTC. This encodes CASNPGLAQETQYF.

This clonotype was seen only once. A read error may produce the germline difference seen at one junction end. The chain has TRBV12-3 or TRBV12-4 and TRBJ2-3; 9 nucleotides align to TRBD1. This CDR3 has 16 residues. CDR3 DNA sequence: TGTGCCAGCAGTTCAACCAGGACAGGGGTGACAGATACACAGTATTTT. Amino acids: CASSSTRTGVTDTQYF.

On this clonotype itself: A much larger clone differs from this one at a single base, so this may be a read error. The chain is built from TRBV20-1 and TRBJ1-1, with 7 nucleotides matching TRBD1. The J segment lost 4 bases and the V segment lost 3 bases, leaving 11 bases of the junction unmatched. The V gene's germline CDR1 is DFQATT and CDR2 SNEGSKA (reference sequence). The CDR3 consists of 15 residues. CDR3 nucleotides: TGCAGTGCTAGGGCCAGTGAGGGGGCGCTCACTGAAGCTTTCTTT. Its protein is CSARASEGALTEAFF.

The V and J genes are TRBV11-2 and TRBJ1-1; D unresolved. The V end lost 6 bases, the J end lost 6 bases, and 17 bases lay between the germline ends. The germline V gene has CDR1 SGHAT and CDR2 FQNNGV. This CDR3 contains 14 residues. The CDR3 here is CASSFTTRVAEAFF. CDR3 DNA sequence: TGTGCCAGCAGTTTCACGACAAGGGTGGCTGAAGCTTTCTTT.

On this clonotype itself: The junction and the germline gene differ at one end; a read error may be behind it. The chain links TRBV7-9 to TRBJ1-2; perhaps TRBD1 as D (6 bases). This CDR3 region has 15 residues. In germline, CDR1 is SEHNR, CDR2 FQNEAQ (reference sequence). The CDR3: CTSSGGAASNYGYTF. The CDR3 nucleotides read TGTACCAGCAGCGGGGGGGCAGCTTCTAACTATGGCTACACCTTC. Filled out from reference TRBV7-9 and TRBJ1-2, the complete variable domain reads DTGVSQNPRHKITKRGQNVTFRCDPISEHNRLYWYRQTLGQGPEFLTYFQNEAQLEKSRLLSDRFSAERPKGSFSTLEIQRTEQGDSAMYLCTSSGGAASNYGYTFGSGTRLTVV.

About this clonotype: A much larger clone sits a single nucleotide away, making a read error possible. V is TRBV12-3 or TRBV12-4 and J is TRBJ1-1; D is ambiguous. V dropped 7 bases and J dropped 6 bases, with 18 bases sitting between them. The length of the CDR3 is 14 residues. The CDR3 sequence is CASTKRWEMAEAFF. In DNA form, the CDR3 reads TGTGCCAGCACTAAAAGGTGGGAGATGGCTGAAGCTTTCTTT.

Notes on this clonotype: It is likely a read error, because the conserved phenylalanine at the end of the CDR3 is missing. The CDR3 spells CASSWGVASDNEQFL. The CDR3 DNA reads TGTGCCAGCAGCTGGGGGGTGGCGTCAGACAATGAGCAGTTCCTC. The gene calls are TRBV11-2 and TRBJ2-1, with D perhaps matching TRBD2 (6 bases). The CDR3 is 15 residues long. V lost 4 bases to trimming and J lost 5 bases, with 15 bases between them. Germline V gives CDR1 SGHAT, CDR2 FQNNGV.

Comments on this clonotype: A read error may account for a junction end that differs from germline. J is TRBJ2-4 and V is TRBV20-1; weak D call: TRBD1 (7 bases). This CDR3 has 14 residues. CDR1 and CDR2 (germline): DFQATT, SNEGSKA (reference sequence). In DNA, the CDR3 is TGTAGTGCTGGAGGGCAGGGGGTCAAAAACATTCAGTACTTC. Residues: CSAGGQGVKNIQYF.

This clonotype was seen ten or more times. The chain couples TRBV20-1 to TRBJ2-4; no clear D gene. The V gene's germline CDR1 is DFQATT and CDR2 SNEGSKA (reference sequence). V was pared by 3 bases and J by 3 bases, with 9 bases between. This CDR3 region has 13 residues. The DNA for the CDR3 is TGCAGTGCTAGTGGGAATAACAAAAACATTCAGTACTTC. It specifies CSASGNNKNIQYF.

With regard to this clonotype: One end of the junction varies from germline; a read error may be responsible. The J gene is TRBJ1-1, the V gene TRBV11-3; unclear D gene. CDR3 size: 18 residues. The germline CDR1 and CDR2 sequences are SGHNT and YENEEA. The CDR3 here is CASNLIGPPGLMNTEAFF. As DNA, the CDR3 is TGTGCCAGCAACTTAATTGGGCCGCCAGGACTGATGAACACTGAAGCTTTCTTT.

About this clonotype: In this CDR3 the conserved last residue, phenylalanine or tryptophan, is missing, so a read error is likely. The rearrangement links TRBV4-3 to TRBJ2-5; TRBD2 aligns across 7 bases. There are 15 residues in the CDR3. Germline loops: CDR1 LGHNA, CDR2 YSLEER. CDR3 sequence (DNA): TGCGCCAGTAGCCAAGATCGCGGGGGTTCAGAGACCCAGTACTCC. This sequence encodes CASSQDRGGSETQYS.

Turning to this clonotype: A much larger clone lies one base from this, so it may be a read error. The chain couples TRBV20-1 to TRBJ2-1, with D perhaps assigned TRBD1 or TRBD2 (6 bases each). This CDR3 comprises 14 residues. V was clipped by 5 bases and J by 4 bases, with 15 bases between them. Per the germline V gene, CDR1 is DFQATT and CDR2 is SNEGSKA (reference sequence). CDR3 protein: CSAAARGAYNEQFF. For the CDR3, the DNA is TGCAGTGCTGCCGCTAGGGGGGCGTACAATGAGCAGTTCTTC.

This clonotype was recorded many times. V is TRBV29-1 and J is TRBJ1-2, with 9 bases identical to TRBD1. The V segment lost 0 bases and the J segment 5 bases; nucleotides outside the gene matches: 7. Germline lookup yields CDR1 SQVTM and CDR2 ANQGSEA. The CDR3 has 15 amino acids. The CDR3: CSVEDRDRGNYGYTF. CDR3 DNA: TGCAGCGTTGAAGATCGAGACAGGGGGAATTATGGCTACACCTTC. The whole variable domain, filled in from reference TRBV29-1 and TRBJ1-2, reads SAVISQKPSRDICQRGTSLTIQCQVDSQVTMMFWYRQQPGQSLTLIATANQGSEATYESGFVIDKFPISRPNLTFSTLTVSNMSPEDSSIYLCSVEDRDRGNYGYTFGSGTRLTVV.

This clonotype was observed at least ten times. The V call is TRBV6-1, the J call TRBJ2-2; 10 bases fit TRBD1. Germline assignment: CDR1 MNHNS and CDR2 SASEGT. After removal of 3 bases from V and 7 bases from J, the junction contained 5 bases not matched to a gene. The CDR3 contains 15 residues. The CDR3 sequence is CASSEWTGGHGELFF. CDR3 nucleotides: TGTGCCAGCAGTGAGTGGACAGGGGGGCACGGGGAGCTGTTTTTT.

Comments on this clonotype: The junction differs from germline at one of its ends, possibly a read error. The CDR3 nucleotides are TGCAGTACTAGCCCCGGGACTAGAGTCAATGAGCAGTTCTTC. The encoded protein is CSTSPGTRVNEQFF. J is TRBJ2-1 and V is TRBV20-1; 8 positions agree with TRBD2. From germline, CDR1 is DFQATT and CDR2 SNEGSKA (reference sequence). This CDR3 is built from 14 residues.

The chain joins TRBV5-1 to TRBJ2-1; D call uncertain. The V end lost 2 bases, the J end lost 6 bases, and 9 bases lay between the germline ends. CDR3 length equals 13 residues. Germline assignment: CDR1 SGHRS and CDR2 YFSETQ. The CDR3 bases are TGCGCCAGCAGCTTTACCGGTTTCAATGAGCAGTTCTTC. Amino acid sequence: CASSFTGFNEQFF.

Remarks on this clonotype: The junction departs from germline at one end; a sequencing error may be responsible. The chain couples TRBV4-1 to TRBJ1-1; 7 bases align to TRBD1. The CDR3 consists of 15 residues. The germline V gene has CDR1 MGHRA and CDR2 YSYEKL. The CDR3 sequence: CASCQGQEAKADAFF. CDR3 coding DNA: TGCGCCAGCTGCCAAGGACAGGAGGCGAAGGCTGACGCTTTCTTT.

This clonotype was seen once. The junction does not match germline at one end; this may be a read error. This chain joins TRBV6-5 and TRBJ2-7, with D perhaps TRBD1 or TRBD2 (5 bases each). The V gene's germline CDR1 is MNHEY and CDR2 SVGAGI. This CDR3 contains 14 residues. Here the CDR3 DNA reads TGTGCCAGCAGTCGGAACCGGGACCGACTGGGGCGGCACTTC. Protein sequence: CASSRNRDRLGRHF.

In the case of this clonotype: Lacking the conserved final phenylalanine or tryptophan, this CDR3 likely reflects a read error. Because the CDR3's place on the DNA is in doubt, the DNA is left out and the CDR3 is given as listed by TCRdb. This sequence joins TRBV11-3 and TRBJ2-7; TRBD1, the D gene given by the table, was not confirmed from the DNA. The CDR3 sequence runs 15 residues, both termini included. CDR1 SGHNT and CDR2 YENEEA come from the germline V gene. CDR3 loop: CASSLGSGMVDEHYL.

As for this clonotype: Germline is not matched at one junction end, which may reflect a read error. The gene calls are TRBV11-2 and TRBJ1-5; D may be TRBD1 (6 bases). The germline gives CDR1 SGHAT, CDR2 FQNNGV. There are 13 residues in the CDR3. The CDR3 DNA is TGTGCCAACTCCCGCGACAGGAGTCAACCCCTGCATTTT. This sequence encodes CANSRDRSQPLHF.